This TCR beta chain was sequenced in a study of blood T cell repertoires in COVID-19. Per the original data handling: It was from reference gene primer amplification that nucleated cell counts were estimated. Measured with immunoSEQ multiplex PCR; TCRdb has only the in-frame clones, and not every one. V, J and clone size were drawn from that table, and D and trimming were deduced from the DNA. The profile covers roughly 290,000 clones, with around nine tenths appearing a single time and about 0.8% taken by the ten largest. V was clipped by 3 bases and J by 4 bases; unmatched bases: 0. The germline gives CDR1 GTSNPN, CDR2 SVGIG (reference sequence). The CDR3 spans 13 residues. This clone was counted once.

The gene calls are TRBV30 and TRBJ1-5; 10 positions match TRBD1. Sequenced input: peripheral blood. The clonotype was recovered from a young man with acute or convalescent COVID-19. The CDR3 loop is CAWRDRGNQPQHF. In nucleotides, the CDR3 is TGTGCCTGGAGGGACAGGGGGAATCAGCCCCAGCATTTT. The variable domain in full, completed from reference TRBV30 and TRBJ1-5, reads SQTIHQWPATLVQPVGSPLSLECTVEGTSNPNLYWYRQAAGRGLQLLFYSVGIGQISSEVPQNLSASRPQDRQFILSSKKLLLSDSGFYLCAWRDRGNQPQHFGDGTRLSIL.